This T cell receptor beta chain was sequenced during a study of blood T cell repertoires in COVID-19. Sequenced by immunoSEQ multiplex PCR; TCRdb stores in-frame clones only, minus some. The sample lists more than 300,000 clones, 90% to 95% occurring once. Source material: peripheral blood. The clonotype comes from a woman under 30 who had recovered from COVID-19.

CDR3 coding DNA: TGTGCCAGCAGCTTAGCCGGGATCGTTGGGGGGGTGAACACTGAAGCTTTCTTT. Translated, it gives CASSLAGIVGGVNTEAFF. The genes are TRBV11-2 and TRBJ1-1; D is possibly TRBD1 (5 bases). Trimming stripped 1 base from V and 0 bases from J, with 18 bases between. Germline V gene sequence: CDR1 SGHAT, CDR2 FQNNGV. The CDR3 runs 18 residues.